Described below is a single T cell receptor (beta chain) sequence and its context. What it recognizes is unknown. Using immunoSEQ multiplex PCR, the repertoire was profiled, and TCRdb retains in-frame clones only, with some absent. Counted here are 150,000 to 250,000 clones, 84% occurring once; the ten biggest clones make up over 10%. V was clipped by 4 bases and J by 5 bases; unmatched bases: 9. Germline assignment: CDR1 SGHNT and CDR2 YYREEE (reference sequence). This CDR3 comprises 16 residues. The sample is drawn from a study of cytomegalovirus exposure and HLA in healthy donors. Whole-study findings and limits: While the bulk of TCR sequences proved rare, some public TCRs turned up in many donors.

Sequences were obtained from PBMCs. The source is a woman aged 25-40 years in good health and CMV-seropositive. The genes are TRBV5-4 and TRBJ2-2, with 9 bases aligning to TRBD1. The CDR3 DNA reads as TGTGCCAGCAGCAGCGTGTCCGGGACAGGGACCGGGGAGCTGTTTTTT. Its protein product is CASSSVSGTGTGELFF.